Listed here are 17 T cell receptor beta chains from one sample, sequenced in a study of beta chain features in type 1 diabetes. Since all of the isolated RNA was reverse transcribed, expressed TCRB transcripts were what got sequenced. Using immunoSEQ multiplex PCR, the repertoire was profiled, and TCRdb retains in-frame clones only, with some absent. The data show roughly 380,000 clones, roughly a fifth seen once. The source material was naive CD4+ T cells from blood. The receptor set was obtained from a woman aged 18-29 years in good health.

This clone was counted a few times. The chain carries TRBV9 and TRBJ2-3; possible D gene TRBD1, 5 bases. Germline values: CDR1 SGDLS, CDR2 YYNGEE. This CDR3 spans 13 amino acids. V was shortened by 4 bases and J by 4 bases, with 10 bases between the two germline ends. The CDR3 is CASSSGHPDTQYF. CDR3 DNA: TGTGCCAGCAGCTCCGGACACCCAGATACGCAGTATTTT. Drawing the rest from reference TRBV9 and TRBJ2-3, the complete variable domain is DSGVTQTPKHLITATGQRVTLRCSPRSGDLSVYWYQQSLDQGLQFLIQYYNGEERAKGNILERFSAQQFPDLHSELNLSSLELGDSALYFCASSSGHPDTQYFGPGTRLTVL.

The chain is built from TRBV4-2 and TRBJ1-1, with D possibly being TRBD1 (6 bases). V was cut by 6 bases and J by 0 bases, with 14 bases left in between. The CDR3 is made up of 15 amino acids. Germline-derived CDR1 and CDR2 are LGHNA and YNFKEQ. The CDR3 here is CASRRDRTMNTEAFF. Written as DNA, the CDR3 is TGTGCCAGCAGACGTGACAGGACCATGAACACTGAAGCTTTCTTT.

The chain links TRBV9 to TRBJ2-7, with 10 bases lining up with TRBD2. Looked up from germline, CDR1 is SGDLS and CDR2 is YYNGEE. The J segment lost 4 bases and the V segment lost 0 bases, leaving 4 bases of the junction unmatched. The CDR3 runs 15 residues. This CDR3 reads CASSVGTSGIYEQYF. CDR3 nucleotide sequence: TGTGCCAGCAGCGTAGGAACTAGCGGGATATACGAGCAGTACTTC.

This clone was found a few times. CDR3 amino acids: CSGTDKGRRETQYF. The CDR3 DNA follows: TGCAGCGGTACTGACAAGGGGAGGAGAGAGACCCAGTACTTC. V and J are TRBV29-1 and TRBJ2-5; weak D call: TRBD2 (6 bases). Trimming removed 7 bases at V and 4 bases at J, with 19 bases between. Germline V gene data show CDR1 as SQVTM and CDR2 as ANQGSEA. CDR3 length: 14 residues.

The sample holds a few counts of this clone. Here the CDR3 DNA reads TGTGCCAGCAGCTTGAAGGGACTAGCGGATACGCAGTATTTT. It translates to CASSLKGLADTQYF. The J gene is TRBJ2-3, the V gene TRBV5-4, with TRBD2 matching 10 bases. Per the germline V gene, CDR1 is SGHNT and CDR2 is YYREEE (reference sequence). Trimming took 1 base from V and 6 from J; bases not matched to a gene: 2. The CDR3 loop spans 14 amino acids.

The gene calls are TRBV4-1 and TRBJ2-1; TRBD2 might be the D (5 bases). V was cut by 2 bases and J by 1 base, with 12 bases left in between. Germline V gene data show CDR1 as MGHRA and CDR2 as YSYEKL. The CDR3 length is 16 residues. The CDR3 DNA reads TGCGCCAGCAGCCAACAGGTTTTAGCGTCCTACAATGAGCAGTTCTTC. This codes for CASSQQVLASYNEQFF.

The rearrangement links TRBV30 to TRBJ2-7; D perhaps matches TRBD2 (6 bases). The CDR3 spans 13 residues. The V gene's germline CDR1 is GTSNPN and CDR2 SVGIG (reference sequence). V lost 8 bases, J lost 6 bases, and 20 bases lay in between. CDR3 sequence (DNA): TGTGCCCGCGGAGGAGGGAAATGGACCGAGCAGTACTTC. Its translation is CARGGGKWTEQYF.

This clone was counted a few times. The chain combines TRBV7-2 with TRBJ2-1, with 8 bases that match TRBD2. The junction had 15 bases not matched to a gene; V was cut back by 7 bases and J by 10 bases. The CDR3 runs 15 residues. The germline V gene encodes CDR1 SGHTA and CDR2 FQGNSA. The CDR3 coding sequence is TGTGCCAGCACCCTCGGGGGGGGTGGTCTCTTCGAGCAGTTCTTC. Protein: CASTLGGGGLFEQFF.

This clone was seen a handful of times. DNA of the CDR3: TGTGCCAGCAGCCGAGATCATCGGACAGAAGAAAAACTGTTTTTT. Amino acids: CASSRDHRTEEKLFF. J is TRBJ1-4 and V is TRBV9; D is perhaps TRBD1 (6 bases). CDR1 and CDR2 (germline): SGDLS, YYNGEE. The CDR3 extends over 15 amino acids. The V end was cut by 4 bases, the J end by 8 bases, with 18 bases between.

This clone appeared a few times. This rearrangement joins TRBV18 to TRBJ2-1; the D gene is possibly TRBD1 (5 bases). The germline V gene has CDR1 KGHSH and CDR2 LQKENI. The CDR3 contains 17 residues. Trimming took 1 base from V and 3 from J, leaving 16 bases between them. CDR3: CASSPQGVTSGYNEQFF. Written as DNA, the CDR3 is TGTGCCAGCTCACCACAAGGGGTAACTTCTGGCTACAATGAGCAGTTCTTC.

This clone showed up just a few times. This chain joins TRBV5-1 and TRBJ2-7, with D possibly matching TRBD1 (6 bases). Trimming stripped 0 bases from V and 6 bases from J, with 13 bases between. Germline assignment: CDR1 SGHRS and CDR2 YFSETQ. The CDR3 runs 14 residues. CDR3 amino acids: CASSLVQGLGEQYF. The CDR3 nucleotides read TGCGCCAGCAGCTTGGTACAGGGTTTGGGCGAGCAGTACTTC.

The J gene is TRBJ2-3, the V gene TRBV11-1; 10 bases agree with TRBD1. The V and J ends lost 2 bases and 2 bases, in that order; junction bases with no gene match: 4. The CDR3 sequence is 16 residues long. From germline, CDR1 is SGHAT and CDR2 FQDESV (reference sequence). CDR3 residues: CASSLRQGANTDTQYF. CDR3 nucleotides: TGTGCCAGCAGCTTACGACAGGGGGCAAACACAGATACGCAGTATTTT.

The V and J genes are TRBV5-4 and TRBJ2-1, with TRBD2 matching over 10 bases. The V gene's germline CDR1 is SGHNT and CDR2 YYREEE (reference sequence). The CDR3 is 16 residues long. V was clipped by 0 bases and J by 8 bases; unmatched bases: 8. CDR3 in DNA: TGTGCCAGCAGCTTGGAGGGGACTAGCGCTTTGCATGAGCAGTTCTTC. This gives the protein CASSLEGTSALHEQFF.

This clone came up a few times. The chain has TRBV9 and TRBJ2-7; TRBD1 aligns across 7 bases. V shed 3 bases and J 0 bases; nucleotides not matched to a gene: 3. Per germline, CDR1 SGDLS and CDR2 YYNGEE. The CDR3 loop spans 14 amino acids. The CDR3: CASSATGSSYEQYF. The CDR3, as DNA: TGTGCCAGCAGCGCGACAGGGAGCTCCTACGAGCAGTACTTC. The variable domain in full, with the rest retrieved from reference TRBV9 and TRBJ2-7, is DSGVTQTPKHLITATGQRVTLRCSPRSGDLSVYWYQQSLDQGLQFLIQYYNGEERAKGNILERFSAQQFPDLHSELNLSSLELGDSALYFCASSATGSSYEQYFGPGTRLTVT.

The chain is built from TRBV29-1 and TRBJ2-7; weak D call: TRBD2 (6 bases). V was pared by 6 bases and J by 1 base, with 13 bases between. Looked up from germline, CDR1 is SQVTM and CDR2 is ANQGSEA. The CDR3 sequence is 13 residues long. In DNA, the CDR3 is TGCAGCGTACAACCGGGACTTTCCTACGAGCAGTACTTC. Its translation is CSVQPGLSYEQYF.

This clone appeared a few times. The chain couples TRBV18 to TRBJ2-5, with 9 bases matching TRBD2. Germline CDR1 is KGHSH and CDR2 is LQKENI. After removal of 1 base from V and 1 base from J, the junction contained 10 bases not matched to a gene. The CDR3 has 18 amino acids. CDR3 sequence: CASSPLFYSGRTQETQYF. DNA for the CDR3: TGTGCCAGCTCACCACTCTTTTATAGCGGGAGAACCCAAGAGACCCAGTACTTC.

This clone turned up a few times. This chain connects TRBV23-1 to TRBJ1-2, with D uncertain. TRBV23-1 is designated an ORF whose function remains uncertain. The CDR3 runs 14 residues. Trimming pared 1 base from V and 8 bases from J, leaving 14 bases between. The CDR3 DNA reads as TGCGCCAGCAGTCAATGGAAGACGACGAGGGGCTACACCTTC. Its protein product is CASSQWKTTRGYTF.